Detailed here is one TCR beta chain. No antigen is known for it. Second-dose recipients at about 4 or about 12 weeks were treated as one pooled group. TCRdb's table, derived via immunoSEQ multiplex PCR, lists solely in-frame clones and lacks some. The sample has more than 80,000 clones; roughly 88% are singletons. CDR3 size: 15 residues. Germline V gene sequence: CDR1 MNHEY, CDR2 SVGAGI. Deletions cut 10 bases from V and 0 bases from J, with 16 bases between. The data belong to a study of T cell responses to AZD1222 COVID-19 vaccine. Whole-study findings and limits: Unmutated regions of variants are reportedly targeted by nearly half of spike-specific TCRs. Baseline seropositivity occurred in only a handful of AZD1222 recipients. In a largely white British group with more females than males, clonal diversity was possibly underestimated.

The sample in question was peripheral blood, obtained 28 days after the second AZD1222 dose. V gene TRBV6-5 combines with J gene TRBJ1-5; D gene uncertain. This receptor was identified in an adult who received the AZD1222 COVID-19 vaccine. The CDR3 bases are TGTGCCACCACCCCAGGCCCGATTAGCAATCAGCCCCAGCATTTT. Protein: CATTPGPISNQPQHF.